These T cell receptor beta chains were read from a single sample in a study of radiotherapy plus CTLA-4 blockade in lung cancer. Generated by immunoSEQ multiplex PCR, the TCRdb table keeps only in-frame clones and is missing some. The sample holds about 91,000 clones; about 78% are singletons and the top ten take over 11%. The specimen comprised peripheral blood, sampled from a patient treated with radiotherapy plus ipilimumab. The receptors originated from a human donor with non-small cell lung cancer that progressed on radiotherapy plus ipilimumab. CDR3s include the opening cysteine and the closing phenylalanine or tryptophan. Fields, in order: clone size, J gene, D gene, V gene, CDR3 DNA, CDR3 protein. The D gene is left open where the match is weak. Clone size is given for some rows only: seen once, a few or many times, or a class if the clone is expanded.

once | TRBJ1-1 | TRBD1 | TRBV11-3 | TGTGCCAGCAGCCCCCGGTTCCAGGGGGCGCACACTGAAGCTTTCTTT | CASSPRFQGAHTEAFF
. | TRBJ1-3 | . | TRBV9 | TGTGCCAGCAGCGTTGGGCGGACAGCCGGAAACACCATATATTTT | CASSVGRTAGNTIYF
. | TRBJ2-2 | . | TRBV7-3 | TGTGCCAGCAGCTCGGGACATCGCACCGGGGAGCTGTTTTTT | CASSSGHRTGELFF
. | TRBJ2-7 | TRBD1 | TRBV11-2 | TGTGCCAGCAGCTTCGAACTTCCGGGACAGGGGAAGAACGAGCAGTACTTC | CASSFELPGQGKNEQYF
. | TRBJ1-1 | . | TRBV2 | TGTGCCAGCAGTGACACGGGAGAAGCTTTCTTT | CASSDTGEAFF
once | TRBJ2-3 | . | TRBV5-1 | TGCGCCAGCAGCGGAAGTGCGGAGACGGGACGGCTCACAGATACGCAGTATTTT | CASSGSAETGRLTDTQYF
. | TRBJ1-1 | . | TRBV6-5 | TGTGCCAGCAGTTATGGGGGCCCCTGGGCTACTGAAGCTTTCTTT | CASSYGGPWATEAFF
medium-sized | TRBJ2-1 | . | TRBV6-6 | TGTGCCAGCAGTTACTTGGGGCGCGAGCAGTTCTTC | CASSYLGREQFF
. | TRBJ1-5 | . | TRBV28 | TGTGCCAGCAGTCTCGGGTCCAATCAGCCCCAGCATTTT | CASSLGSNQPQHF
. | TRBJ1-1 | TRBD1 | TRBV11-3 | TGTGCCAGCAGCCCACAGGGGGGTGAAGCTTTCTTT | CASSPQGGEAFF
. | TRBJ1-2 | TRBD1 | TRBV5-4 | TGTGCCAGCCGGACAGGACTGACCAGGGGCTACACCTTC | CASRTGLTRGYTF
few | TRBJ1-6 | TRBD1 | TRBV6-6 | TGTGCCAGCAGCCTACAGGGGGTAAGGGATTCACCCCTCCACTTT | CASSLQGVRDSPLHF
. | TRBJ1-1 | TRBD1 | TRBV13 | TGTGCCAGCAGCTACAGGGGGTCGGGCTACACTGAAGCTTTCTTT | CASSYRGSGYTEAFF
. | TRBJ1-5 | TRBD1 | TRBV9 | TGTGCCAGCAGCGTGACAGGGGCAGATCAGCCCCAGCATTTT | CASSVTGADQPQHF
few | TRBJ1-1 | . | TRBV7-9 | TGTGCCAGCAGCTTAGGCGCAGGGGTCAACTTAATGAACACTGAAGCTTTCTTT | CASSLGAGVNLMNTEAFF
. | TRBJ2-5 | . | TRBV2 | TGTGCCAGTACGGGGGCGGGTGAGACCCAGTACTTC | CASTGAGETQYF